These 31 T cell receptor beta chains came from one sample sequenced in a study of T cell changes during pregnancy in multiple sclerosis. TCRdb's table, derived via immunoSEQ multiplex PCR, lists solely in-frame clones and lacks some. The sample lists approximately 50,000 clones, about 90% occurring once. Source: CD4+ T cells from peripheral blood mononuclear cells, taken after pregnancy. The source of these receptors is a female donor with multiple sclerosis, enrolled in a pregnancy study.

This chain connects TRBV9 to TRBJ1-4; D perhaps matches TRBD1 (5 bases). Trimming shortened V by 0 bases and J by 3 bases, and 6 bases separated the two germline ends. Germline CDR1 and CDR2: SGDLS and YYNGEE. The CDR3 sequence is 14 residues long. CDR3 residues: CASSVGQSNEKLFF. The CDR3 nucleotides read TGTGCCAGCAGCGTAGGACAGTCTAATGAAAAACTGTTTTTT.

The chain links TRBV7-9 to TRBJ2-2; 7 positions agree with TRBD2. Germline CDR1 SEHNR, CDR2 FQNEAQ (reference sequence). The V segment lost 2 bases and the J segment 4 bases; nucleotides outside the gene matches: 4. The CDR3 is 15 amino acids. The CDR3 sequence is CASSLISGTTGELFF. DNA for the CDR3: TGTGCCAGCAGCTTAATCAGCGGGACCACCGGGGAGCTGTTTTTT.

The chain has TRBV6-1 and TRBJ1-4; D not resolved. Germline V gene sequence: CDR1 MNHNS, CDR2 SASEGT. CDR3 length: 14 residues. The V and J ends lost 6 bases and 4 bases respectively, with 12 bases between them. The CDR3 bases are TGTGCCAGCAGGACCGACACCTATAATGAAAAACTGTTTTTT. Protein: CASRTDTYNEKLFF.

The rearrangement links TRBV6-4 to TRBJ2-6; D might be TRBD2 (6 bases). Between the trimmed V and J ends, which lost 4 bases and 4 bases, there was a span of 17 bases. The CDR3 runs 17 residues. Germline V gene sequence: CDR1 MRHNA, CDR2 SNTAGT. The CDR3 is CASSAQGLKVGANVLTF. The CDR3 region has the DNA TGTGCCAGCAGTGCGCAGGGACTTAAAGTAGGGGCCAACGTCCTGACTTTC.

This chain uses TRBV7-6 with TRBJ1-2, with TRBD1 as a possible D gene (5 bases). V lost 1 base to trimming and J lost 1 base, with 10 bases between them. Germline V CDR1 and CDR2: SGHVS, FNYEAQ. This CDR3 has 15 amino acids. The CDR3 is CASSLDAQDNYGYTF. The CDR3 DNA reads as TGTGCCAGCAGCTTAGATGCACAGGATAACTATGGCTACACCTTC.

The J gene is TRBJ2-3, the V gene TRBV11-3; D gene ambiguous. The germline V and J ends were trimmed by 1 base and 3 bases, with 5 bases remaining between them. CDR1 is SGHNT and CDR2 is YENEEA in the germline V gene. This CDR3 has 13 amino acids. The CDR3 reads CASSLGRTDTQYF. For the CDR3, the DNA is TGTGCCAGCAGCTTAGGTCGGACAGATACGCAGTATTTT.

The V and J genes are TRBV10-3 and TRBJ2-7; 14 nucleotides align to TRBD2. V was pared by 0 bases and J by 4 bases, with 5 bases of the junction left unmatched. CDR3 size: 17 residues. Per the germline V gene, CDR1 is ENHRY and CDR2 is SYGVKD. The CDR3 is CAISESGLAGVGYEQYF. The CDR3 DNA is TGTGCCATCAGTGAGTCGGGACTAGCGGGAGTTGGATACGAGCAGTACTTC.

The CDR3 reads CASSEGQLLSRNTIYF. Here the CDR3 DNA reads TGTGCCAGCAGCGAGGGACAGCTCCTATCCCGAAACACCATATATTTT. The chain couples TRBV5-6 to TRBJ1-3; 7 bases fit TRBD1. J lost 5 bases, V lost 4 bases, and 12 bases had no gene match. Germline V gives CDR1 SGHDT, CDR2 YYEEEE. The CDR3 totals 16 residues.

The chain joins TRBV18 to TRBJ2-7, with TRBD2 as a possible D gene (6 bases). V lost 3 bases, J lost 2 bases, and 17 bases lay in between. Germline CDR1 is KGHSH and CDR2 is LQKENI. CDR3 size: 16 residues. CDR3 sequence reads: CASSPGGGRQAYEQYF. As DNA, the CDR3 is TGTGCCAGCTCACCCGGAGGTGGGAGGCAGGCCTACGAGCAGTACTTC.

V is TRBV5-4 and J is TRBJ2-7; 8 nucleotides align to TRBD2. The CDR3 is 17 residues long. The J segment lost 2 bases and the V segment lost 3 bases, leaving 13 bases of the junction unmatched. CDR1 is SGHNT and CDR2 is YYREEE in the germline V gene (reference sequence). The CDR3 region is CASSSSRGGTSTYEQYF. The DNA for the CDR3 is TGTGCCAGCAGCTCCTCTCGGGGGGGGACTAGTACCTACGAGCAGTACTTC.

The J gene is TRBJ2-1, the V gene TRBV7-2, with TRBD2 matching over 14 bases. The germline CDR1 and CDR2 sequences are SGHTA and FQGNSA. The CDR3 length is 15 residues. The V segment lost 4 bases and the J segment 9 bases; nucleotides outside the gene matches: 5. The CDR3 DNA is TGTGCCAGCAGCTGGGGACTAGCGGGAGTAGGTGAGCAGTTCTTC. Translated, it gives CASSWGLAGVGEQFF.

The chain uses TRBV5-1 and TRBJ2-3, with D unclear. V was cut by 3 bases and J by 4 bases, with 9 bases left in between. In germline, CDR1 is SGHRS, CDR2 YFSETQ. This CDR3 has 13 amino acids. The CDR3 nucleotides are TGCGCCAGCAGCTACTATGGTCCAGATACGCAGTATTTT. Protein: CASSYYGPDTQYF. Together with reference TRBV5-1 and TRBJ2-3, the CDR3 gives the full variable domain: KAGVTQTPRYLIKTRGQQVTLSCSPISGHRSVSWYQQTPGQGLQFLFEYFSETQRNKGNFPGRFSGRQFSNSRSEMNVSTLELGDSALYLCASSYYGPDTQYFGPGTRLTVL.

The J gene is TRBJ1-5, the V gene TRBV27; 10 bases line up with TRBD1. From germline, CDR1 is MNHEY and CDR2 SMNVEV (reference sequence). The CDR3 loop spans 20 amino acids. The V gene end was trimmed by 4 bases and the J gene end by 0 bases; junction bases not matched to a gene: 15. DNA for the CDR3: TGTGCCAGCAGTTCACTCACCGGGACAGGGGACCCTTATAGCAATCAGCCCCAGCATTTT. It encodes CASSSLTGTGDPYSNQPQHF.

This sequence joins TRBV7-2 and TRBJ2-2; D remains ambiguous. The V gene lost 4 bases and the J gene lost 2 bases, with 17 bases spanning the gap. Germline CDR1 and CDR2: SGHTA and FQGNSA. The CDR3 has 17 residues. The CDR3 DNA reads TGTGCCAGCAGCTCGTCCCACCGGGTTGCAAACACCGGGGAGCTGTTTTTT. Amino acids: CASSSSHRVANTGELFF.

This chain links TRBV7-2 with TRBJ2-7; 8 bases line up with TRBD1. The trim removed 4 bases at V and 3 bases at J, leaving 5 bases unmatched. The CDR3 covers 14 residues. CDR1 is SGHTA and CDR2 is FQGNSA in the germline V gene. This CDR3 reads CASSSYRGNYEQYF. CDR3 nucleotides: TGTGCCAGCAGCTCATACAGGGGGAACTACGAGCAGTACTTC.

This chain connects TRBV7-7 to TRBJ2-3; D perhaps matches TRBD2 (5 bases). Germline-derived CDR1 and CDR2 are SSHAT and FNYEAQ (reference sequence). The CDR3 is 13 amino acids. V lost 5 bases to trimming and J lost 8 bases, with 14 bases between them. The CDR3 nucleotides read TGTGCCAGCAGCCCGGGATTGCTGGGTACGCAGTATTTT. Its translation: CASSPGLLGTQYF.

The chain is built from TRBV4-2 and TRBJ1-5, with TRBD1 matching over 9 bases. The length of the CDR3 is 19 residues. Losses at the gene ends were 0 bases for V and 2 bases for J; bases not matched to a gene: 11. The V gene's germline CDR1 is LGHNA and CDR2 YNFKEQ. CDR3: CASSQDMGQGGWGNQPQHF. The CDR3 coding sequence is TGTGCCAGCAGCCAAGATATGGGACAGGGAGGATGGGGCAATCAGCCCCAGCATTTT.

The V call is TRBV19, the J call TRBJ2-3; TRBD2 matches at 9 bases. This CDR3 region has 13 residues. CDR1 LNHDA and CDR2 SQIVND come from the germline V gene (reference sequence). V lost 9 bases and J lost 1; bases outside the gene matches: 2. DNA of the CDR3: TGTGCCAGCCGACTAGCGGGCACAGATACGCAGTATTTT. This encodes CASRLAGTDTQYF.

The chain carries TRBV19 and TRBJ1-1; D not certain. The CDR3 length is 14 residues. Germline V gene lookup returns CDR1 LNHDA and CDR2 SQIVND (reference sequence). V dropped 7 bases and J dropped 1 base, with 13 bases sitting between them. The chain's CDR3 is CASNARPGNTEAFF. Written as DNA, the CDR3 is TGTGCCAGTAATGCGCGTCCTGGGAACACTGAAGCTTTCTTT.

The V gene is TRBV11-2, the J gene TRBJ2-5; D perhaps matches TRBD1 (7 bases). The CDR3 has 15 amino acids. The germline V and J ends were trimmed by 3 bases and 4 bases, with 15 bases remaining between them. Germline CDR1 is SGHAT and CDR2 is FQNNGV. In nucleotides, the CDR3 is TGTGCCAGCAGCTTTAGGAGGGGGCGCGGAGAGACCCAGTACTTC. This codes for CASSFRRGRGETQYF.

The chain uses TRBV18 and TRBJ1-2; 10 nucleotides agree with TRBD1. This CDR3 spans 18 amino acids. V was pared by 1 base and J by 5 bases, with 13 bases of the junction left unmatched. Germline assignment: CDR1 KGHSH and CDR2 LQKENI. DNA of the CDR3: TGTGCCAGCTCACCACTGCAGGGACAGGGGCCGGACCGATATGGCTACACCTTC. Protein: CASSPLQGQGPDRYGYTF.

The CDR3 DNA reads as TGTGCCAGCAGCTTAGGTGGGGGAGGTACGAAGGAGACCCAGTACTTC. Residues: CASSLGGGGTKETQYF. The chain links TRBV7-9 to TRBJ2-5, with D possibly being TRBD2 (6 bases). Germline CDR1 reads SEHNR; CDR2 reads FQNEAQ (reference sequence). The CDR3 extends over 16 amino acids. V lost 1 base and J lost 5, with 17 bases in between. Using reference TRBV7-9 and TRBJ2-5 for the parts outside the CDR3, the full variable domain is DTGVSQNPRHKITKRGQNVTFRCDPISEHNRLYWYRQTLGQGPEFLTYFQNEAQLEKSRLLSDRFSAERPKGSFSTLEIQRTEQGDSAMYLCASSLGGGGTKETQYFGPGTRLLVL.

This sequence joins TRBV4-1 and TRBJ2-7; TRBD2 matches 10 bases. Losses at the gene ends were 6 bases for V and 6 bases for J; bases not matched to a gene: 8. This CDR3 contains 14 residues. The germline gives CDR1 MGHRA, CDR2 YSYEKL. CDR3 loop: CASRPLAGVGEQYF. CDR3 nucleotide sequence: TGCGCCAGCAGACCCCTAGCGGGAGTCGGCGAGCAGTACTTC.

CDR3 region: CASSKGNTVYGYTF. The CDR3 DNA is TGCGCCAGCAGTAAGGGGAACACCGTCTATGGCTACACCTTC. This chain uses TRBV5-1 with TRBJ1-2; TRBD1 is a possible D gene (5 bases). The ends were cut back, 5 bases at V and 4 bases at J, with 15 bases in the middle. Germline V CDR1 and CDR2: SGHRS, YFSETQ. The CDR3 runs 14 residues.

This clone appeared a single time. V and J are TRBV19 and TRBJ2-1; TRBD2 agrees at 14 bases. J was trimmed by 7 bases and V by 2 bases; bases with no gene match: 10. From germline, CDR1 is LNHDA and CDR2 SQIVND (reference sequence). CDR3 size: 18 residues. The CDR3 DNA sequence: TGTGCCAGTAGTATATCCGGGACTAGCGGGAGTGTTGCGAATGAGCAGTTCTTC. Translated, it gives CASSISGTSGSVANEQFF.

This rearrangement joins TRBV4-3 to TRBJ2-3; 7 positions agree with TRBD2. CDR3 length: 16 amino acids. Germline assignment: CDR1 LGHNA and CDR2 YSLEER. V shed 0 bases, J shed 7 bases, and the junction held 10 bases outside the gene matches. The CDR3 region is CASSQDWAGDTNTQYF. DNA of the CDR3: TGCGCCAGCAGCCAAGATTGGGCGGGGGATACAAATACGCAGTATTTT.

CDR3 DNA sequence: TGTGCCAGCAGTTCACCCGGGACAGGGTTTTACGAGCAGTACTTC. Protein: CASSSPGTGFYEQYF. This sequence joins TRBV27 and TRBJ2-7, with 9 bases fitting TRBD1. V was pared by 4 bases and J by 4 bases, with 8 bases of the junction left unmatched. Germline-derived CDR1 and CDR2 are MNHEY and SMNVEV (reference sequence). The CDR3 consists of 15 residues.

The chain carries TRBV5-4 and TRBJ1-3; 8 bases line up with TRBD1. CDR1 and CDR2 (germline): SGHNT, YYREEE (reference sequence). The junction had 2 bases not matched to a gene; V was cut back by 2 bases and J by 4 bases. The CDR3 length is 14 residues. The CDR3 here is CASSLQGGGNTIYF. The CDR3 DNA reads as TGTGCCAGCAGCTTACAGGGGGGAGGAAACACCATATATTTT. The whole variable domain, remainder taken from reference TRBV5-4 and TRBJ1-3, is ETGVTQSPTHLIKTRGQQVTLRCSSQSGHNTVSWYQQALGQGPQFIFQYYREEENGRGNFPPRFSGLQFPNYSSELNVNALELDDSALYLCASSLQGGGNTIYFGEGSWLTVV.

The genes are TRBV4-3 and TRBJ1-5; weak D call: TRBD1 (5 bases). This CDR3 is built from 13 residues. Germline CDR1 and CDR2: LGHNA and YSLEER. Trimming left V 1 base short and J 9 bases short, with 10 bases between. The CDR3 nucleotides are TGCGCCAGCAGCCAAGTAGGGGCACGGCCCCAGCATTTT. This translates into CASSQVGARPQHF.

The V and J genes are TRBV27 and TRBJ2-1, with 9 bases matching TRBD1. The junction had 7 bases not matched to a gene; V was cut back by 1 base and J by 3 bases. The CDR3 extends over 17 amino acids. Germline V gene data show CDR1 as MNHEY and CDR2 as SMNVEV (reference sequence). CDR3 sequence (DNA): TGTGCCAGCAGTTTATTAACAGGACAGGGGCTCTACAATGAGCAGTTCTTC. The encoded protein is CASSLLTGQGLYNEQFF.

This clone was seen only once. J is TRBJ1-5 and V is TRBV2; D is unclear. V was pared by 7 bases and J by 4 bases, with 14 bases between. The CDR3 runs to 14 residues. Germline V gene lookup returns CDR1 SNHLY and CDR2 FYNNEI. The CDR3 region is CASTLDKLNQPQHF. The CDR3 DNA sequence: TGTGCCAGCACGCTCGACAAGCTTAATCAGCCCCAGCATTTT. The complete variable domain, with remaining parts taken from reference TRBV2 and TRBJ1-5, reads EPEVTQTPSHQVTQMGQEVILRCVPISNHLYFYWYRQILGQKVEFLVSFYNNEISEKSEIFDDQFSVERPDGSNFTLKIRSTKLEDSAMYFCASTLDKLNQPQHFGDGTRLSIL.